Following are 18 T cell receptor beta chains from one sample sequenced in a study of T cell responses to AZD1222 COVID-19 vaccine. Data came from immunoSEQ multiplex PCR; TCRdb stores just in-frame clones and leaves some out. The data hold fewer than 150,000 clones, with roughly 93% observed a single time. Sample: peripheral blood, taken on day 0 of AZD1222 vaccination. The source of these receptors is an adult in good health.

This sequence joins TRBV28 and TRBJ1-2, with D hard to call. CDR1 is MDHEN and CDR2 is SYDVKM in the germline V gene. The CDR3 contains 16 residues. V lost 10 bases, J lost 0 bases, and 21 bases lay in between. The CDR3 DNA reads as TGTGCCACCTTAGAAAACGGCAGGCCCACTAACTATGGCTACACCTTC. It encodes CATLENGRPTNYGYTF.

The gene calls are TRBV14 and TRBJ2-3; TRBD2 matches at 11 bases. Germline trimming cut 4 bases from V and 6 bases from J; bases unmatched to any gene: 24. Germline V CDR1 and CDR2: SGHDN, FVKESK. The CDR3 covers 21 residues. CDR3 amino acids: CASSPNPGTASLAGGRDTQYF. The CDR3, as DNA: TGTGCCAGCAGCCCTAACCCCGGGACAGCTTCTCTAGCGGGAGGTCGGGATACGCAGTATTTT.

This clone was detected a few times. V and J are TRBV6-5 and TRBJ1-5, with D maybe TRBD1 (6 bases). The germline CDR1 and CDR2 sequences are MNHEY and SVGAGI. CDR3 length equals 14 residues. The germline V and J ends were trimmed by 6 bases and 3 bases, with 12 bases remaining between them. The CDR3 is CASRRTGSNQPQHF. The CDR3 DNA sequence: TGTGCCAGCAGGCGCACAGGGTCCAATCAGCCCCAGCATTTT.

The chain joins TRBV5-1 to TRBJ2-1; 8 nucleotides line up with TRBD2. CDR3 length: 15 residues. After removal of 3 bases from V and 2 bases from J, the junction contained 4 bases not matched to a gene. Germline-derived CDR1 and CDR2 are SGHRS and YFSETQ. The DNA for the CDR3 is TGCGCCAGCAGCTCCACTAGCGGCCCCTACAATGAGCAGTTCTTC. It specifies CASSSTSGPYNEQFF.

The chain is built from TRBV2 and TRBJ2-1; D gene unclear. Trimming removed 7 bases from V and 6 bases from J, with 16 bases in between. Germline-derived CDR1 and CDR2 are SNHLY and FYNNEI. The CDR3 spans 14 residues. CDR3 sequence: CASNGLNPTNEQFF. CDR3 coding DNA: TGTGCCAGCAACGGGCTTAACCCGACCAATGAGCAGTTCTTC.

The chain couples TRBV7-9 to TRBJ1-1; D unclear. The CDR3 loop spans 14 amino acids. V shed 7 bases and J shed 0 bases, with 12 bases lying between them. Per the germline V gene, CDR1 is SEHNR and CDR2 is FQNEAQ (reference sequence). Written as DNA, the CDR3 is TGTGCCAGCACCTCGTACAGCCTGAACACTGAAGCTTTCTTT. It encodes CASTSYSLNTEAFF.

CDR3 bases: TGCGCCAGCAGCGGCCGAAACACCCAAGATGGCTACACCTTC. Protein product: CASSGRNTQDGYTF. The chain combines TRBV5-1 with TRBJ1-2; D is undetermined. Germline-derived CDR1 and CDR2 are SGHRS and YFSETQ. V lost 4 bases and J 6 bases, leaving 16 bases between the germline ends. The CDR3 has 14 amino acids. Complete variable domain (other parts from reference TRBV5-1 and TRBJ1-2): KAGVTQTPRYLIKTRGQQVTLSCSPISGHRSVSWYQQTPGQGLQFLFEYFSETQRNKGNFPGRFSGRQFSNSRSEMNVSTLELGDSALYLCASSGRNTQDGYTFGSGTRLTVV.

The chain recombines TRBV2 with TRBJ2-7; D call uncertain. The CDR3 is 12 amino acids. V was pared by 7 bases and J by 6 bases, with 13 bases between. From germline, CDR1 is SNHLY and CDR2 FYNNEI. In nucleotides, the CDR3 is TGTGCCAGCAAAGGTCGGGTTTTCGAGCAGTACTTC. Protein: CASKGRVFEQYF.

The chain is built from TRBV5-1 and TRBJ2-3, with 9 bases that match TRBD1. V shed 0 bases and J 5 bases; nucleotides not matched to a gene: 4. This CDR3 region has 15 residues. Germline values: CDR1 SGHRS, CDR2 YFSETQ. CDR3 sequence: CASSLGQGGIDTQYF. CDR3 bases: TGCGCCAGCAGCTTGGGACAGGGGGGAATAGATACGCAGTATTTT.

The CDR3 loop reads CASSSTGGRTGELFF. The CDR3 bases are TGTGCCAGCAGCTCGACAGGGGGCCGGACCGGGGAGCTGTTTTTT. The chain carries TRBV5-6 and TRBJ2-2, with 10 positions matching TRBD1. CDR1 is SGHDT, CDR2 YYEEEE, per germline. This CDR3 is built from 15 residues. V trimming: 3 bases; J trimming: 5 bases; junction bases outside the gene matches: 4.

The chain uses TRBV19 and TRBJ2-1, with TRBD2 matching over 9 bases. The CDR3 extends over 17 amino acids. Trimming cost V 4 bases and J 2 bases; bases outside gene matches: 9. CDR1 and CDR2 (germline): LNHDA, SQIVND (reference sequence). CDR3 DNA: TGTGCCAGTAGTAGGCGGGAGGGCCGCGGGGCCTACAATGAGCAGTTCTTC. Translating gives CASSRREGRGAYNEQFF.

This sequence joins TRBV5-1 and TRBJ2-5, with TRBD2 identical over 11 bases. V lost 5 bases to trimming and J lost 5 bases; unmatched junction nucleotides: 5. CDR1 is SGHRS and CDR2 is YFSETQ in the germline V gene. CDR3 length equals 14 residues. The CDR3 region has the DNA TGCGCCAGCAGTGCGGGACTAGCGGTGGAGACCCAGTACTTC. Amino acid sequence: CASSAGLAVETQYF. The full variable domain, with the rest looked up from reference TRBV5-1 and TRBJ2-5, is KAGVTQTPRYLIKTRGQQVTLSCSPISGHRSVSWYQQTPGQGLQFLFEYFSETQRNKGNFPGRFSGRQFSNSRSEMNVSTLELGDSALYLCASSAGLAVETQYFGPGTRLLVL.

The chain couples TRBV6-5 to TRBJ1-4; a possible D gene is TRBD1 (6 bases). CDR1 MNHEY and CDR2 SVGAGI come from the germline V gene. V was pared by 4 bases and J by 7 bases, with 13 bases between. The CDR3 spans 14 residues. CDR3 DNA: TGTGCCAGCAGTTTACAGGGTCTGGGTGAAAAACTGTTTTTT. Translated: CASSLQGLGEKLFF.

This clone was observed a single time. V is TRBV6-5 and J is TRBJ2-1; 9 positions agree with TRBD2. After removal of 4 bases from V and 7 bases from J, the junction contained 11 bases not matched to a gene. CDR3 length: 16 residues. Germline CDR1 reads MNHEY; CDR2 reads SVGAGI. CDR3 nucleotide sequence: TGTGCCAGCAGTTCACCCGGGACTAGCAGTAGGAATGAGCAGTTCTTC. It encodes CASSSPGTSSRNEQFF.

V gene TRBV29-1 combines with J gene TRBJ2-2; the D is unclear. Looked up from germline, CDR1 is SQVTM and CDR2 is ANQGSEA. V lost 5 bases to trimming and J lost 1 base, with 8 bases between them. CDR3 length: 13 residues. The CDR3 DNA reads as TGCAGCGTTCTCCCCTTGAACACCGGGGAGCTGTTTTTT. This translates into CSVLPLNTGELFF.

This chain joins TRBV28 and TRBJ1-2; 8 bases agree with TRBD1. Unmatched junction bases numbered 9, after V lost 8 bases and J lost 7 bases. The V gene's germline CDR1 is MDHEN and CDR2 SYDVKM. This CDR3 spans 13 amino acids. Written as DNA, the CDR3 is TGTGCCAGCTGGCCCAGGGGGCTCTCTGGCTACACCTTC. It translates to CASWPRGLSGYTF.

The chain uses TRBV28 and TRBJ2-5; D unresolved. Deletions cut 5 bases from V and 7 bases from J, with 14 bases between. The CDR3 length is 13 residues. In germline, CDR1 is MDHEN, CDR2 SYDVKM. The CDR3 here is CASSHKGIGTQYF. CDR3 DNA sequence: TGTGCCAGCAGTCATAAGGGCATCGGGACCCAGTACTTC.

This CDR3 is CASSELGPVPGGYTF. The CDR3 coding sequence is TGTGCCAGCAGTGAATTGGGTCCCGTTCCAGGTGGCTACACCTTC. This chain links TRBV2 with TRBJ1-2, with D unclear. Germline CDR1 SNHLY, CDR2 FYNNEI. Deletions cut 2 bases from V and 7 bases from J, with 17 bases between. The CDR3 consists of 15 residues. The full variable domain, with the rest looked up from reference TRBV2 and TRBJ1-2, is EPEVTQTPSHQVTQMGQEVILRCVPISNHLYFYWYRQILGQKVEFLVSFYNNEISEKSEIFDDQFSVERPDGSNFTLKIRSTKLEDSAMYFCASSELGPVPGGYTFGSGTRLTVV.